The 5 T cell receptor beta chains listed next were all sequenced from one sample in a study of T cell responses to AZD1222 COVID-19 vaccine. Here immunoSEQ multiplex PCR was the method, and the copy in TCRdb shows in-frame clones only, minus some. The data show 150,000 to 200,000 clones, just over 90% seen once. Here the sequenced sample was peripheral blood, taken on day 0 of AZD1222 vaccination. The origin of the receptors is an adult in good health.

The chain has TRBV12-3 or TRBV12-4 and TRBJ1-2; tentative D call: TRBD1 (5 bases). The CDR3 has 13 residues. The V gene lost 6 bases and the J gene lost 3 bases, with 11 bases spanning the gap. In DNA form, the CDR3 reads TGTGCCAGCAGGATAACAGGCTACTATGGCTACACCTTC. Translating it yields CASRITGYYGYTF.

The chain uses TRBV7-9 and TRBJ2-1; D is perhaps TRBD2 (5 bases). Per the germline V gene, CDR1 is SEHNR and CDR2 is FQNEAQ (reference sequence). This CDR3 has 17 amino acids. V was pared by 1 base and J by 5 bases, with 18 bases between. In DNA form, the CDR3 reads TGTGCCAGCAGCTTAGACCTTACAAGACGGGAAAACAATGAGCAGTTCTTC. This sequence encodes CASSLDLTRRENNEQFF.

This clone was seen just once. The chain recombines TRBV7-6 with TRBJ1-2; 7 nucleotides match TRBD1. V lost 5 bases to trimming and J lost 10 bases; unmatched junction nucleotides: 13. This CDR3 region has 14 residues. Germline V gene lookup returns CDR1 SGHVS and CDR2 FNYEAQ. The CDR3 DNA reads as TGTGCCAGCAGCCAAACGACAGGGCTGGATGACTACACCTTC. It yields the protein CASSQTTGLDDYTF.

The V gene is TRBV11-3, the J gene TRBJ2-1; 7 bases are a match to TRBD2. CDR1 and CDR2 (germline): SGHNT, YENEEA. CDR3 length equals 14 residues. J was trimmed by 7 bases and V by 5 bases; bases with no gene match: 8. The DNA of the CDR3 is TGTGCCAGCAGCCAAGGCGGGGGATCGAATGAGCAGTTCTTC. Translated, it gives CASSQGGGSNEQFF.

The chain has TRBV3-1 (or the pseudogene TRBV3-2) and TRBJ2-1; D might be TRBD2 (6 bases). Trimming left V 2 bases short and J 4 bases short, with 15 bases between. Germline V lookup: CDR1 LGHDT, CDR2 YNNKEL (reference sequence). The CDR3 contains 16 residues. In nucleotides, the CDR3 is TGTGCCAGCAGCCAACGACGGGCGGGGAGTTACAATGAGCAGTTCTTC. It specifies CASSQRRAGSYNEQFF.